One and the same sample provided the 10 T cell receptor beta chains below, sequenced in a study of PD-L1 blockade in urothelial cancer. Time point reported: peripheral blood 6 weeks after treatment start. Profiled with immunoSEQ multiplex PCR; TCRdb holds only in-frame clones, not every one. The sample holds around 50,000 clones, about 85% seen once. This sample comprised PBMCs, obtained around atezolizumab (anti-PD-L1) treatment. Receptors originate from a man aged 45-65 years with urothelial cancer.

The rearrangement uses TRBV7-6 and TRBJ2-1, with 9 bases identical to TRBD2. The CDR3 consists of 15 residues. Germline V gene lookup returns CDR1 SGHVS and CDR2 FNYEAQ. V shed 4 bases, J shed 3 bases, and the junction held 4 bases outside the gene matches. For the CDR3, the DNA is TGTGCCAGCAGCTCCAGCGGGAGGCACTACAATGAGCAGTTCTTC. It encodes CASSSSGRHYNEQFF.

V is TRBV5-8 and J is TRBJ2-7; 11 nucleotides align to TRBD2. This CDR3 contains 15 residues. Trimming cost V 0 bases and J 5 bases; bases outside gene matches: 4. Per germline, CDR1 SGHTS and CDR2 YDEGEE. The CDR3 loop reads CASSLEIAGGHEQYF. Here the CDR3 DNA reads TGTGCCAGCAGCTTGGAAATAGCGGGAGGGCACGAGCAGTACTTC.

The J gene is TRBJ2-5, the V gene TRBV5-3, with D maybe TRBD1 (7 bases). TRBV5-3 counts as an open reading frame of uncertain function. V was shortened by 3 bases and J by 2 bases, with 11 bases between the two germline ends. The CDR3 sequence is 14 residues long. CDR3 in DNA: TGTGCCAGAAGCTGGGGGGACAGACAAGAGACCCAGTACTTC. It translates to CARSWGDRQETQYF.

The CDR3: CASSEGPLAGGADTQYF. In DNA form, the CDR3 reads TGCGCCAGCAGTGAGGGTCCCCTAGCGGGGGGCGCAGATACGCAGTATTTT. This chain joins TRBV10-1 and TRBJ2-3, with TRBD2 identical over 11 bases. V trimming: 2 bases; J trimming: 4 bases; junction bases outside the gene matches: 8. Per the germline V gene, CDR1 is WNHNN and CDR2 is SYGVQD (reference sequence). The CDR3 loop spans 17 amino acids.

The V gene is TRBV5-1, the J gene TRBJ2-1; TRBD2 agrees at 12 bases. After removal of 5 bases from V and 4 bases from J, the junction contained 4 bases not matched to a gene. Germline loops: CDR1 SGHRS, CDR2 YFSETQ. This CDR3 contains 15 residues. The CDR3: CASRPGLAGYNEQFF. CDR3 nucleotides: TGCGCCAGCAGGCCGGGACTAGCGGGTTACAATGAGCAGTTCTTC.

The genes are TRBV28 and TRBJ1-2; TRBD1 might be the D (6 bases). The germline V and J ends were trimmed by 5 bases and 8 bases, with 27 bases remaining between them. Germline assignment: CDR1 MDHEN and CDR2 SYDVKM. The CDR3 is 17 amino acids. The CDR3: CASSSYSGTGILGGYTF. DNA of the CDR3: TGTGCCAGCAGTAGCTACTCCGGTACAGGGATTTTGGGCGGCTACACCTTC.

This chain uses TRBV6-1 with TRBJ2-2, with D possibly TRBD2 on 6 matching bases. This CDR3 has 13 amino acids. V was shortened by 6 bases and J by 6 bases, with 11 bases between the two germline ends. Germline CDR1 MNHNS, CDR2 SASEGT. CDR3 residues: CASRSSAAGELFF. The CDR3 DNA reads as TGTGCCAGCAGATCTAGCGCGGCCGGGGAGCTGTTTTTT.

This clone was counted once. This rearrangement joins TRBV5-5 to TRBJ1-5; 8 bases map to TRBD1. Germline trimming cut 3 bases from V and 4 bases from J; bases unmatched to any gene: 6. Germline-derived CDR1 and CDR2 are SGHKS and YYEKEE (reference sequence). CDR3 size: 15 residues. The CDR3 sequence is CASSSGQGLNQPQHF. The CDR3 DNA reads TGTGCCAGCAGCTCTGGACAGGGCCTAAATCAGCCCCAGCATTTT. Full variable domain (missing parts from reference TRBV5-5 and TRBJ1-5): DAGVTQSPTHLIKTRGQQVTLRCSPISGHKSVSWYQQVLGQGPQFIFQYYEKEERGRGNFPDRFSARQFPNYSSELNVNALLLGDSALYLCASSSGQGLNQPQHFGDGTRLSIL.

The chain recombines TRBV5-1 with TRBJ2-2, with D maybe TRBD1 (6 bases). Germline assignment: CDR1 SGHRS and CDR2 YFSETQ. Trimming shortened V by 2 bases and J by 3 bases, and 8 bases separated the two germline ends. CDR3 length: 14 residues. Written as DNA, the CDR3 is TGCGCCAGCAGCTTTGGGGGCGACACCGGGGAGCTGTTTTTT. It yields the protein CASSFGGDTGELFF.

This clone turned up a few times. The V and J genes are TRBV6-5 and TRBJ1-4; tentatively, D is TRBD1 (5 bases). Per germline, CDR1 MNHEY and CDR2 SVGAGI. This CDR3 spans 14 amino acids. V dropped 5 bases and J dropped 2 bases, with 9 bases sitting between them. The CDR3, as DNA: TGTGCCAGCAGTCCGACAGATACTAATGAAAAACTGTTTTTT. It translates to CASSPTDTNEKLFF.